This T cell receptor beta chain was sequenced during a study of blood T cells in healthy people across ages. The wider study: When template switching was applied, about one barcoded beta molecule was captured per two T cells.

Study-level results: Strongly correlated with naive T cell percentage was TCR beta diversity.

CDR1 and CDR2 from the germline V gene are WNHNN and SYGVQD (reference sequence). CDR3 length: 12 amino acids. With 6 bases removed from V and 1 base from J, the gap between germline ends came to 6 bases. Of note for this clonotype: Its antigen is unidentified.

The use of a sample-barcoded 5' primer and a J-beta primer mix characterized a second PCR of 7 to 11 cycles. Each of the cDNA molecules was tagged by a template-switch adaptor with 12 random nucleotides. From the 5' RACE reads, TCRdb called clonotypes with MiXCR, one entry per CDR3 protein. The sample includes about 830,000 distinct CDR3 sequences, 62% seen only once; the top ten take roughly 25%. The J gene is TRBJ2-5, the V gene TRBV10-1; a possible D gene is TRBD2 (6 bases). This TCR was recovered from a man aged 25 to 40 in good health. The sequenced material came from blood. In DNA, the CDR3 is TGCGCCAGCAGAGCGGGCCAAGAGACCCAGTACTTC. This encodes CASRAGQETQYF.